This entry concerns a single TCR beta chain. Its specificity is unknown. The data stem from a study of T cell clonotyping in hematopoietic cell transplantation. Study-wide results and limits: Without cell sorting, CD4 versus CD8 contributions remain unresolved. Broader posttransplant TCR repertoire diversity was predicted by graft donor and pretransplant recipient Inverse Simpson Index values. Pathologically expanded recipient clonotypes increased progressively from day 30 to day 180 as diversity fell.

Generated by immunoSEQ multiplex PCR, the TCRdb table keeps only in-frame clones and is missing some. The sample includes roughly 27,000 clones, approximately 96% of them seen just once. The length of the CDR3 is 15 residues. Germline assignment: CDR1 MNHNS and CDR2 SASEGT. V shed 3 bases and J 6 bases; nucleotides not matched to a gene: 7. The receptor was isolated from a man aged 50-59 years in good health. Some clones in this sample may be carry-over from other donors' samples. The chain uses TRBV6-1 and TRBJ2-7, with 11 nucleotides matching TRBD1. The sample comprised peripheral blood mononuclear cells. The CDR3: CASSDLGTGGGEQYF. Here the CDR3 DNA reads TGTGCCAGCAGTGACCTCGGGACAGGGGGTGGCGAGCAGTACTTC.